The 3 T cell receptor beta chains below all came from one sample that was sequenced in a study of cytomegalovirus exposure and HLA in healthy donors. The PCR employed 60 Vbeta primers together with 13 Jbeta primers. Generated by immunoSEQ multiplex PCR, the TCRdb table keeps only in-frame clones and is missing some. In the table there are 150,000 to 200,000 clones, around 75% of which are singletons. The sequenced material came from PBMCs. These receptors came from a man aged 18 to 29 in good health and CMV-seropositive.

The chain employs TRBV7-2 and TRBJ2-1; D might be TRBD2 (6 bases). CDR3 size: 15 residues. Germline V gene sequence: CDR1 SGHTA, CDR2 FQGNSA. V dropped 4 bases and J dropped 9 bases, with 19 bases sitting between them. CDR3 sequence (DNA): TGTGCCAGCAGCTCCCAACGCGCTCCGGGACTTGAGCAGTTCTTC. It translates to CASSSQRAPGLEQFF. Filled out from reference TRBV7-2 and TRBJ2-1, the complete variable domain reads GAGVSQSPSNKVTEKGKDVELRCDPISGHTALYWYRQSLGQGLEFLIYFQGNSAPDKSGLPSDRFSAERTGGSVSTLTIQRTQQEDSAVYLCASSSQRAPGLEQFFGPGTRLTVL.

The chain has TRBV28 and TRBJ1-4; D might be TRBD1 (6 bases). Per germline, CDR1 MDHEN and CDR2 SYDVKM. The CDR3 is 15 amino acids. V lost 6 bases to trimming and J lost 10 bases, with 21 bases between them. The CDR3 protein is CASSSPGQSGVKLFF. The CDR3 coding sequence is TGTGCCAGCAGCTCACCGGGACAATCTGGGGTAAAACTGTTTTTT.

The chain has TRBV5-1 and TRBJ2-7; 7 bases align to TRBD1. V shed 0 bases, J shed 5 bases, and the junction held 5 bases outside the gene matches. The CDR3 contains 14 residues. Germline V lookup: CDR1 SGHRS, CDR2 YFSETQ. The CDR3 reads CASSLETGYDEQYF. The CDR3 nucleotides are TGCGCCAGCAGCTTGGAGACAGGGTACGACGAGCAGTACTTC.